A selection of T cell receptor beta chains follows, all from one sample in a study of cytomegalovirus exposure and HLA in healthy donors. TCRdb's table, derived via immunoSEQ multiplex PCR, lists solely in-frame clones and lacks some. The table lists tens of thousands of clones, with 12% in the top ten. Material: PBMCs. The receptors originated from a woman aged 30 to 39 in good health and CMV-seropositive. Both conserved end residues are part of each CDR3. A D gene is named only where the DNA matches it firmly. Expanded clones get a size class; other rows say once, few or many, or leave the size out.

j_call clone_size v_call d_call cdr3_aa cdr3_nt
TRBJ2-7 NA TRBV7-8 TRBD2 CASSSGTSVKVEYF TGTGCCAGCAGCTCCGGGACTAGCGTTAAGGTAGAGTACTTC
TRBJ2-3 NA TRBV13 NA CASSLGLSDTQYF TGTGCCAGCAGCCTGGGACTTTCAGATACGCAGTATTTT
TRBJ1-3 NA TRBV5-1 TRBD1 CASSLASVQGNTIYF TGCGCCAGCAGCTTGGCTTCGGTACAGGGGAACACCATATATTTT
TRBJ2-1 NA TRBV10-3 NA CAISGTPYNEQFF TGTGCCATCAGTGGGACACCTTACAATGAGCAGTTCTTC
TRBJ2-6 NA TRBV6-5 NA CASGLSGANVLTF TGTGCCAGCGGGCTCTCTGGGGCCAACGTCCTGACTTTC
TRBJ1-2 NA TRBV21-1 NA CASSTPGFSNGYTF TGTGCCAGCAGCACACCAGGGTTTAGCAATGGCTACACCTTC
TRBJ2-5 NA TRBV4-1 TRBD1 CASSPGQELPLSGETQYF TGCGCCAGCAGCCCTGGACAGGAGCTCCCGCTATCTGGGGAGACCCAGTACTTC
TRBJ1-3 NA TRBV2 NA CASSLGPGNTIYF TGTGCCAGCAGCCTAGGCCCTGGAAACACCATATATTTT
TRBJ2-7 NA TRBV15 TRBD2 CATSKSFESGAYEQYF TGTGCCACCAGCAAATCCTTTGAGAGCGGGGCTTACGAGCAGTACTTC
TRBJ2-2 NA TRBV14 TRBD2 CASSELAGESGGELFF TGTGCCAGCAGCGAATTAGCGGGAGAGTCCGGCGGGGAGCTGTTTTTT
TRBJ2-3 NA TRBV29-1 NA CSVEDGGAATDTQYF TGCAGCGTTGAAGATGGCGGGGCGGCCACAGATACGCAGTATTTT
TRBJ1-2 NA TRBV5-1 TRBD1 CASSPDRDYGYTF TGCGCCAGCAGCCCGGACAGGGACTATGGCTACACCTTC
TRBJ2-7 NA TRBV6-5 NA CASSKKPDGLEYF TGTGCCAGCAGTAAAAAGCCCGATGGTTTGGAGTACTTC
TRBJ2-3 NA TRBV30 TRBD2 CAWRTGGFDTQYF TGTGCCTGGAGGACGGGAGGGTTTGATACGCAGTATTTT
TRBJ2-7 NA TRBV10-1 NA CASSPDSYEQYF TGCGCCAGCAGTCCGGACAGCTACGAGCAGTACTTC
TRBJ2-5 NA TRBV15 TRBD1 CATSREWQGAKTQYF TGTGCCACCAGCAGAGAGTGGCAGGGGGCGAAGACCCAGTACTTC
TRBJ1-1 NA TRBV5-8 NA CASSSYHPEAFF TGTGCCAGCAGTTCCTATCACCCGGAAGCTTTCTTT
TRBJ2-7 NA TRBV2 NA CASSDLFWAGDYEQYF TGTGCCAGCAGTGACCTTTTCTGGGCAGGGGACTACGAGCAGTACTTC
TRBJ2-1 NA TRBV2 NA CASFWRYNEQFF TGTGCCAGCTTTTGGAGGTACAATGAGCAGTTCTTC
TRBJ2-7 NA TRBV9 TRBD2 CASSGRAGRYEQYF TGTGCCAGCAGCGGACGAGCGGGACGCTACGAGCAGTACTTC
TRBJ2-1 NA TRBV29-1 NA CSVAGQGGANNEQFF TGCAGCGTTGCGGGGCAGGGCGGGGCAAACAATGAGCAGTTCTTC
TRBJ2-3 NA TRBV4-2 TRBD2 CASSQDRQTSGGRTDTQYF TGTGCCAGCAGCCAAGATCGCCAGACTAGCGGGGGACGCACAGATACGCAGTATTTT
TRBJ2-7 NA TRBV7-2 TRBD2 CASTPGRGGLEQYF TGTGCCAGCACCCCGGGGCGGGGGGGCCTGGAGCAGTACTTC
TRBJ1-1 NA TRBV7-9 NA CATGRTNQNTEAFF TGTGCCACCGGGAGGACAAATCAGAACACTGAAGCTTTCTTT
TRBJ1-1 NA TRBV18 TRBD1 CASSPRVGGQGNTEAFF TGTGCCAGCTCACCACGGGTAGGGGGACAGGGCAACACTGAAGCTTTCTTT
TRBJ2-1 NA TRBV9 TRBD2 CASSGVGGLYNEQFF TGTGCCAGCAGCGGAGTGGGAGGGCTGTACAATGAGCAGTTCTTC
TRBJ1-1 medium-sized TRBV19 NA CASLDLTGTEAFF TGTGCCTCGTTAGACCTAACAGGGACTGAAGCTTTCTTT
TRBJ2-3 NA TRBV5-1 NA CASSLSTDTQYF TGCGCCAGCAGCTTGTCGACAGATACGCAGTATTTT
TRBJ1-1 NA TRBV2 NA CASSDWGLMNTEAFF TGTGCCAGCAGTGATTGGGGACTCATGAACACTGAAGCTTTCTTT
TRBJ1-1 NA TRBV5-6 TRBD1 CASSLWGQGPNTEAFF TGTGCCAGCAGCTTGTGGGGACAGGGCCCGAACACTGAAGCTTTCTTT
TRBJ2-2 NA TRBV19 TRBD2 CASSKTSGRVAGELFF TGTGCCAGTAGTAAAACTAGCGGGAGGGTGGCCGGGGAGCTGTTTTTT
TRBJ2-2 NA TRBV2 NA CASIPGTGELFF TGTGCCAGCATCCCGGGCACCGGGGAGCTGTTTTTT
TRBJ2-1 NA TRBV10-1 TRBD2 CASSDQAGGGNEQFF TGCGCCAGCAGTGACCAAGCGGGAGGGGGCAATGAGCAGTTCTTC
TRBJ2-2 NA TRBV29-1 TRBD2 CSVAERGTGELFF TGCAGCGTCGCCGAGCGGGGCACCGGGGAGCTGTTTTTT
TRBJ2-3 NA TRBV6-7 TRBD2 CASSYPRSPETSGVTDTQYF TGTGCCAGCAGTTACCCGCGATCCCCGGAGACTAGCGGGGTAACAGATACGCAGTATTTT
TRBJ2-1 NA TRBV11-3 TRBD2 CASSVSGGSYNEQFF TGTGCCAGCAGCGTTAGCGGGGGATCCTACAATGAGCAGTTCTTC
TRBJ1-2 NA TRBV7-2 NA CASSFDSNYGYTF TGTGCCAGCAGCTTCGACTCTAACTATGGCTACACCTTC
TRBJ1-5 NA TRBV10-2 NA CASSERLGSKTQHF TGCGCCAGCAGTGAGCGGCTAGGCTCTAAGACCCAGCATTTT
TRBJ1-1 NA TRBV18 TRBD1 CASSPTRGTVGGAEAFF TGTGCCAGCTCACCTACCCGGGGGACAGTTGGAGGGGCTGAAGCTTTCTTT
TRBJ1-5 NA TRBV11-2 NA CASSLDRVGQPQHF TGTGCCAGCAGCTTAGACAGGGTAGGTCAGCCCCAGCATTTT
TRBJ2-7 NA TRBV5-1 TRBD2 CASSLVPSGGSEQYF TGCGCCAGCAGCTTGGTCCCTAGCGGGGGTAGCGAGCAGTACTTC
TRBJ1-2 NA TRBV5-4 TRBD1 CASSLPQGSNYGYTF TGTGCCAGCAGCTTACCACAGGGGAGTAACTATGGCTACACCTTC
TRBJ1-5 NA TRBV5-4 TRBD1 CASSLDRGRGQPQHF TGTGCCAGCAGCTTGGACAGGGGGCGCGGTCAGCCCCAGCATTTT
TRBJ2-6 NA TRBV6-1 NA CASSVQTGANVLTF TGTGCCAGCAGTGTTCAGACAGGGGCCAACGTCCTGACTTTC
TRBJ2-2 NA TRBV10-3 TRBD1 CAISESGQGNTGELFF TGTGCCATCAGTGAGTCGGGACAGGGGAACACCGGGGAGCTGTTTTTT
TRBJ1-1 NA TRBV29-1 TRBD1 CSVAGQGGVFTEAFF TGCAGCGTCGCCGGACAGGGGGGAGTTTTCACTGAAGCTTTCTTT
TRBJ2-5 NA TRBV7-9 NA CASSLAGSGTQYF TGTGCCAGCAGCTTAGCCGGTTCGGGGACCCAGTACTTC
TRBJ1-1 NA TRBV5-5 NA CASSPGTQQAFF TGTGCCAGCAGCCCTGGGACACAACAAGCTTTCTTT